This T cell receptor (beta chain) derives from a study of neurological immune-mediated disorders. Volunteers from a blood bank in Maryland, USA, constituted the healthy controls. Germline loops: CDR1 SGHTA, CDR2 FQGNSA. V dropped 5 bases and J dropped 8 bases, with 16 bases sitting between them. CDR3 length: 14 amino acids. This clonotype was counted many times. The cDNA was generated through 5'RACE incorporating 10-nucleotide random UMIs. A single record per CDR3 protein comes from TCRdb applying MiXCR to the 5' RACE reads. The table records roughly 80,000 distinct CDR3 sequences, around 9.9% of them present only once.

V gene TRBV7-2 combines with J gene TRBJ2-1; D might be TRBD1 (5 bases). Sequences were obtained from PBMCs. The sequence was obtained from a man in his forties or fifties in good health. The CDR3 nucleotides read TGTGCCAGCAGCCCCGGACAAAGGTGGGATGAGCAGTTCTTC. Translation: CASSPGQRWDEQFF.